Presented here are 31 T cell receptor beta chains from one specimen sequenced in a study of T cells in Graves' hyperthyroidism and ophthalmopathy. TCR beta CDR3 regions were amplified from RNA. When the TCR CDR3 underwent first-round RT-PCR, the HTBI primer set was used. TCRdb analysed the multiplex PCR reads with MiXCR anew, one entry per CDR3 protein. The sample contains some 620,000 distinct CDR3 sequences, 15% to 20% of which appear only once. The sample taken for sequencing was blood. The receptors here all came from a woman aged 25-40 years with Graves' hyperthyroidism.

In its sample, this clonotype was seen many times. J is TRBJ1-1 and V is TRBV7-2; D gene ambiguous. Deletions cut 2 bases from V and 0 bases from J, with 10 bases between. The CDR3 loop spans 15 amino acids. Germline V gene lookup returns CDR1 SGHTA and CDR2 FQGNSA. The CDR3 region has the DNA TGTGCCAGCAGCTTACCCTCGGAGATGAACACTGAAGCTTTCTTT. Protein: CASSLPSEMNTEAFF.

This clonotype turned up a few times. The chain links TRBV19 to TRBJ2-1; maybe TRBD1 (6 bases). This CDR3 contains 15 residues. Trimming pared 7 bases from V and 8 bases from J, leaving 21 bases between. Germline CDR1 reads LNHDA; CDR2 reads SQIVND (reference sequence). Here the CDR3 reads CASIGPRGPSDEQFF. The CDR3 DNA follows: TGTGCCAGTATCGGACCCAGGGGACCTTCGGATGAGCAGTTCTTC.

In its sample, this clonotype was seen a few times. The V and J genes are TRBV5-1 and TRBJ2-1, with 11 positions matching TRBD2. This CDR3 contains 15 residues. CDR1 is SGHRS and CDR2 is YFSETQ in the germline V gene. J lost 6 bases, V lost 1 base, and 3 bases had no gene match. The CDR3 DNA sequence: TGCGCCAGCAGCTTGACTAGCGGGGGTTTCAATGAGCAGTTCTTC. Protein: CASSLTSGGFNEQFF.

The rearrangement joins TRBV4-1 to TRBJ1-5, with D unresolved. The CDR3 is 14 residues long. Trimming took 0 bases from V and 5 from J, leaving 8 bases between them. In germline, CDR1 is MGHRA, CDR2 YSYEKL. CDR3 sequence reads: CASSQEERYQPQHF. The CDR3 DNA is TGCGCCAGCAGCCAAGAAGAGCGGTATCAGCCCCAGCATTTT.

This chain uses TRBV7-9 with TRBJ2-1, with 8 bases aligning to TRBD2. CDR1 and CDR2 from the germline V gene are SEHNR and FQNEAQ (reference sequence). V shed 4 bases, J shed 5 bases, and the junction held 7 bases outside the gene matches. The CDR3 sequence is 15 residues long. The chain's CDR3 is CASSSPWTSHNEQFF. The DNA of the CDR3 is TGTGCCAGCAGCTCTCCCTGGACTAGCCACAATGAGCAGTTCTTC.

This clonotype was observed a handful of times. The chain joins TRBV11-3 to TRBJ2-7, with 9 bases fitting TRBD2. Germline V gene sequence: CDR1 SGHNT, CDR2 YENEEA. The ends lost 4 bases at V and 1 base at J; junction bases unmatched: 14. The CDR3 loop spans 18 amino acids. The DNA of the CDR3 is TGTGCCAGCAGCTCAACCCCGGGGCTAGCGGGGTTATCCTACGAGCAGTACTTC. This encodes CASSSTPGLAGLSYEQYF.

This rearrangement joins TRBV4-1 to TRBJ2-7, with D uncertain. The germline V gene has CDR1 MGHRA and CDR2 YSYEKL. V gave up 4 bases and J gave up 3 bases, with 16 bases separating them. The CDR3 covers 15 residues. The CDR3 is CASSPTELPLYEQYF. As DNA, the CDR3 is TGCGCCAGCAGCCCTACCGAACTACCCCTCTACGAGCAGTACTTC.

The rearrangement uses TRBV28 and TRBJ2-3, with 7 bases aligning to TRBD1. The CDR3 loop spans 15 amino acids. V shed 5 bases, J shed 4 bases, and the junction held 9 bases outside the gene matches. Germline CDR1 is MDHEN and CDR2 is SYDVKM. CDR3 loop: CASSPQTGPPDTQYF. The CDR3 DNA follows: TGTGCCAGCAGTCCGCAGACAGGGCCCCCAGATACGCAGTATTTT.

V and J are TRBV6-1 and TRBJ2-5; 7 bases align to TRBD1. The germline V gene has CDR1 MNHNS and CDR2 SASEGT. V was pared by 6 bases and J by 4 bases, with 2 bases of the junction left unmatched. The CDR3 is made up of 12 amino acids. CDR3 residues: CASRHRGETQYF. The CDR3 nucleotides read TGTGCCAGCAGACACAGGGGAGAGACCCAGTACTTC.

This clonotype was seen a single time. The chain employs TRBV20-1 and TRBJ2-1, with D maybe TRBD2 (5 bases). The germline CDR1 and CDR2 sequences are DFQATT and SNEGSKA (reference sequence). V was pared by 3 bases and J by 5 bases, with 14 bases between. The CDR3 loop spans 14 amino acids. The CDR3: CSAREGSPHNEQFF. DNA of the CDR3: TGCAGTGCTAGGGAAGGGAGTCCCCACAATGAGCAGTTCTTC.

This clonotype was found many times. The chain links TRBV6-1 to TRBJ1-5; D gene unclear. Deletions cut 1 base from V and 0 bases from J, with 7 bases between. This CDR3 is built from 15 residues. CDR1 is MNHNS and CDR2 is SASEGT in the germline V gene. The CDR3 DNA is TGTGCCAGCAGTGAAGAAGCAAATAGCAATCAGCCCCAGCATTTT. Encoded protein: CASSEEANSNQPQHF.

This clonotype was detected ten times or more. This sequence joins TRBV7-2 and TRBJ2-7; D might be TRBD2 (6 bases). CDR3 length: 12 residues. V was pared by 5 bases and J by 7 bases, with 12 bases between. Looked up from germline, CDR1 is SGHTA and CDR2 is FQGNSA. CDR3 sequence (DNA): TGTGCCAGCAGCCAGGGACTGTGGGAGCAGTACTTC. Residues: CASSQGLWEQYF.

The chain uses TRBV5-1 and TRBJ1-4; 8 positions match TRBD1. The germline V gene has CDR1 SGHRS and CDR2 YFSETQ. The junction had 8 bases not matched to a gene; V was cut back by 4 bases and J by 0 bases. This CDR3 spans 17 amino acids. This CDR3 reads CASSGGDRPPTNEKLFF. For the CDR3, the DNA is TGCGCCAGCAGCGGCGGGGACAGGCCTCCAACTAATGAAAAACTGTTTTTT.

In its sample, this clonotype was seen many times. The CDR3 DNA follows: TGTGCCTGGAATCTTCGGTACACTGAAGCTTTCTTT. This gives the protein CAWNLRYTEAFF. The chain joins TRBV30 to TRBJ1-1; unclear D gene. Germline CDR1 GTSNPN, CDR2 SVGIG (reference sequence). The CDR3 totals 12 residues. With 4 bases removed from V and 3 bases from J, the gap between germline ends came to 9 bases.

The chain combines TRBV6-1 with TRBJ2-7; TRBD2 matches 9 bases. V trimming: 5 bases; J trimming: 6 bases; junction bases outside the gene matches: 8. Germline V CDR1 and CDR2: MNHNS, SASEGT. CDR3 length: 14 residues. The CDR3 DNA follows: TGTGCCAGCAGTAGAGGGCGGGAGGGCGTCGAGCAGTACTTC. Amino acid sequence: CASSRGREGVEQYF.

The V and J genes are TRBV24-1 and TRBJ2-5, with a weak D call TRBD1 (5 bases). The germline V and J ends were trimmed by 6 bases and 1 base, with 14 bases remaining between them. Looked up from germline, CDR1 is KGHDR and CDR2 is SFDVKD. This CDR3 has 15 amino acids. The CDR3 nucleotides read TGTGCCACCAGTTCCCCCAGGGTTGGCCAAGAGACCCAGTACTTC. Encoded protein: CATSSPRVGQETQYF.

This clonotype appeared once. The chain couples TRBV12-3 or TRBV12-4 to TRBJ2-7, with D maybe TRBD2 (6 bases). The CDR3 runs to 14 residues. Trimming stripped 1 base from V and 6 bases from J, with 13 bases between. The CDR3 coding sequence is TGTGCCAGCAGTTTAGGTCCCCTAGCGAGCGAGCAGTACTTC. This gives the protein CASSLGPLASEQYF.

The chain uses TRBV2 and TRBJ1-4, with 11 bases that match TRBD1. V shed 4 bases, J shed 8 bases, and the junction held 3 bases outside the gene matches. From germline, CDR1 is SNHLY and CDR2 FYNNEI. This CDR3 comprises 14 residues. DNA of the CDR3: TGTGCCAGCAGTGGGACAGGGGGCGTCGAAAAACTGTTTTTT. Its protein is CASSGTGGVEKLFF.

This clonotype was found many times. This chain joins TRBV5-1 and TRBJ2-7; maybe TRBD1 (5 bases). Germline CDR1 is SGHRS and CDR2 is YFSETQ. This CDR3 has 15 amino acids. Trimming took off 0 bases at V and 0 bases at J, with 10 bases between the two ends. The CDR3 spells CASSLGTSSSYEQYF. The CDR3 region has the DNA TGCGCCAGCAGCTTGGGGACATCGAGCTCCTACGAGCAGTACTTC.

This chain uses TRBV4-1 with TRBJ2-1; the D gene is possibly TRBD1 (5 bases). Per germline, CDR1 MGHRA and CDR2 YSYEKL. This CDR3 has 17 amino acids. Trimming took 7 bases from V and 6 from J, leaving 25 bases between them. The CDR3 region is CASTPIWGPASFNEQFF. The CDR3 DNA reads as TGCGCCAGCACCCCTATTTGGGGCCCAGCCTCTTTCAATGAGCAGTTCTTC.

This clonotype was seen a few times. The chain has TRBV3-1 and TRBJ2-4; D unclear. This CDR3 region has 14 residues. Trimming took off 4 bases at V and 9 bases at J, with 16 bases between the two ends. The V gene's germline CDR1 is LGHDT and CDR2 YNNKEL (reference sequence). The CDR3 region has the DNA TGTGCCAGCAGCCCTAGTATCTGGGGAAGCATTCAGTACTTC. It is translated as CASSPSIWGSIQYF.

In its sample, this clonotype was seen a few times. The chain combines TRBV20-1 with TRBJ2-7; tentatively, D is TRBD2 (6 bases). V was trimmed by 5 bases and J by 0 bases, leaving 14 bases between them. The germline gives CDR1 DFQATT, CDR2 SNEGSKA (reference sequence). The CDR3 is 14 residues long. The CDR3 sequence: CSAPRPAGSYEQYF. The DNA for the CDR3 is TGCAGTGCTCCTCGGCCAGCGGGCTCCTACGAGCAGTACTTC.

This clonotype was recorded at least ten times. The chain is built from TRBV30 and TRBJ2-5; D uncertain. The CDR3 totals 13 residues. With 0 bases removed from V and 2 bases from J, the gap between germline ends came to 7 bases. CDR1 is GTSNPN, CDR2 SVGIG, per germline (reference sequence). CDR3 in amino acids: CAWSVGSQETQYF. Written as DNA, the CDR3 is TGTGCCTGGAGTGTAGGGTCGCAAGAGACCCAGTACTTC.

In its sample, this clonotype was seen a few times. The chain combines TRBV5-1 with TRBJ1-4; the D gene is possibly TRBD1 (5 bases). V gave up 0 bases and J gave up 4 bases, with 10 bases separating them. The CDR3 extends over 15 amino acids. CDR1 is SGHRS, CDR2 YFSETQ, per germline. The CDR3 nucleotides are TGCGCCAGCAGCTTGGGACAGATAAATAATGAAAAACTGTTTTTT. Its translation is CASSLGQINNEKLFF.

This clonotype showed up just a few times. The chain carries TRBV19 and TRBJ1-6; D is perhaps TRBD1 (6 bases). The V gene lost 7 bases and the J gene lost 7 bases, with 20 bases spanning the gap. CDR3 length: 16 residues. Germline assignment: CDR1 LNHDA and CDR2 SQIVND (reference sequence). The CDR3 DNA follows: TGTGCCAGTACCAAAAACGCTGGAACAGGGAATTCACCCCTCCACTTT. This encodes CASTKNAGTGNSPLHF.

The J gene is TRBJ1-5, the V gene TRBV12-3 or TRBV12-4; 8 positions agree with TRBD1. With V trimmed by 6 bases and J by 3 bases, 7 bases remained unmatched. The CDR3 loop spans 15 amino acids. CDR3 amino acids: CASSLDRGVNQPQHF. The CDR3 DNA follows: TGTGCCAGCAGCCTCGACAGGGGTGTCAATCAGCCCCAGCATTTT.

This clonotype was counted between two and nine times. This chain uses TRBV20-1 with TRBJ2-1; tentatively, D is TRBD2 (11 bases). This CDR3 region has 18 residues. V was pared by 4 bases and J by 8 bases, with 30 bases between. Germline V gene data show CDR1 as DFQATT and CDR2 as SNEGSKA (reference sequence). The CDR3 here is CSAISRTGGTSGSDEQFF. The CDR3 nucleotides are TGCAGTGCTATTTCTCGGACAGGGGGTACTAGCGGGAGCGATGAGCAGTTCTTC.

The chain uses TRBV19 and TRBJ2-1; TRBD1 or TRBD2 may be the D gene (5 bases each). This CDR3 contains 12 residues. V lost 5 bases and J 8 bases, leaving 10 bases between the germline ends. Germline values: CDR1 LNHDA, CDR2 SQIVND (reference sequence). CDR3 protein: CASSVRDHEQFF. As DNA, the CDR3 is TGTGCCAGTAGTGTCAGGGACCATGAGCAGTTCTTC.

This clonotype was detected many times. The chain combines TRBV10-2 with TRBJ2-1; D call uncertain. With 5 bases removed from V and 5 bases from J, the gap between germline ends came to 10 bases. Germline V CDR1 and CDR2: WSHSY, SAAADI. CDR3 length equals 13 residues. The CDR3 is CASSPTSDNEQFF. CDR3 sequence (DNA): TGCGCCAGCAGTCCAACAAGTGACAATGAGCAGTTCTTC.

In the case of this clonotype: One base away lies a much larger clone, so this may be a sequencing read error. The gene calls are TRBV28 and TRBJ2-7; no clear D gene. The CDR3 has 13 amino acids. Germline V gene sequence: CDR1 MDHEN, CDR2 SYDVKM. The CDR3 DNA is TGTGCCAGCGGTTTTGGCACACTAAGGGAGCAGTACTTC. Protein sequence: CASGFGTLREQYF. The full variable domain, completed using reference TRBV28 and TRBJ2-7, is DVKVTQSSRYLVKRTGEKVFLECVQDMDHENMFWYRQDPGLGLRLIYFSYDVKMKEKGDIPEGYSVSREKKERFSLILESASTNQTSMYLCASGFGTLREQYFGPGTRLTVT.

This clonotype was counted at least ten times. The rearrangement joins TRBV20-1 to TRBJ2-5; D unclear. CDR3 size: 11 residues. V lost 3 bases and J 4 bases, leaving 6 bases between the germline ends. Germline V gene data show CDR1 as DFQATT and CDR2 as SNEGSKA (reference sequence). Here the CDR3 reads CSARMGETQYF. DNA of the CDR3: TGCAGTGCTAGGATGGGAGAGACCCAGTACTTC.